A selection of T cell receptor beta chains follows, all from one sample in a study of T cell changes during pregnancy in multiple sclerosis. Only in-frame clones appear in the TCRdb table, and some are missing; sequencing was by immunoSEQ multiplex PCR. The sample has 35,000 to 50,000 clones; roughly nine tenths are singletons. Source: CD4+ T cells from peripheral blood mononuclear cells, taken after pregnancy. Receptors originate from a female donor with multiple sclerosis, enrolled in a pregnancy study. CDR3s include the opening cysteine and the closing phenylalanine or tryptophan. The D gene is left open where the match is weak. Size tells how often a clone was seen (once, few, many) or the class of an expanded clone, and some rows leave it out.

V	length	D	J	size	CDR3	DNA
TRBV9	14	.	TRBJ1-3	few	CASSVDSSGNTIYF	TGTGCCAGCAGCGTGGACTCCTCTGGAAACACCATATATTTT
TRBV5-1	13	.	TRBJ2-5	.	CASSARVGETQYF	TGCGCCAGCAGCGCCAGGGTCGGAGAGACCCAGTACTTC
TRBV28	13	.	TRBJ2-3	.	CASSKLVTDTQYF	TGTGCCAGCAGTAAGCTAGTTACAGATACGCAGTATTTT
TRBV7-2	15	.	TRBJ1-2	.	CASSLGTGQNYGYTF	TGTGCCAGCAGCTTAGGGACGGGACAAAACTATGGCTACACCTTC
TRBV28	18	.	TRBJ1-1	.	CASSQKRGFLRAITEAFF	TGTGCCAGCAGCCAAAAAAGGGGTTTTCTTAGGGCAATCACTGAAGCTTTCTTT
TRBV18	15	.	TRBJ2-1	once	CASSSDLQGYNEQFF	TGTGCCAGCTCATCTGATCTCCAGGGGTACAATGAGCAGTTCTTC
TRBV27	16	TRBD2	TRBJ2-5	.	CASTRAGPEQQETQYF	TGTGCCAGCACCCGAGCGGGGCCCGAACAGCAAGAGACCCAGTACTTC
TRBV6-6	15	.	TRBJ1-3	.	CASNLQGSSGNTIYF	TGTGCCAGCAACTTACAGGGATCCTCTGGAAACACCATATATTTT
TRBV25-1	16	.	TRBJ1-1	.	CASSDSGGKSDTEAFF	TGTGCCAGCAGTGATTCGGGGGGGAAATCGGACACTGAAGCTTTCTTT
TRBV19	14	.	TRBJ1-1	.	CASSITKQNTEAFF	TGTGCCAGTAGTATTACAAAACAGAACACTGAAGCTTTCTTT
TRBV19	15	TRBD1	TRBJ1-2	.	CASSGRQGGGYGYTF	TGTGCCAGTAGTGGCCGACAGGGCGGTGGCTATGGCTACACCTTC
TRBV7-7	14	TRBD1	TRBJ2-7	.	CASSLRDRGDEQYF	TGTGCTAGCAGCCTTCGGGACAGAGGAGACGAGCAGTACTTC
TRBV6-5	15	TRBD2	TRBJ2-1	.	CASSLSGSSYNEQFF	TGTGCCAGCAGTCTTAGCGGGAGCTCCTACAATGAGCAGTTCTTC
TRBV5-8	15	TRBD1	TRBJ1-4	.	CASSLAWTGTEKLFF	TGTGCCAGCAGCTTGGCCTGGACAGGGACAGAGAAACTGTTTTTT
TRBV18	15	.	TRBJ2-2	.	CASSTTSVNTGELFF	TGTGCCAGCTCAACCACATCAGTAAACACCGGGGAGCTGTTTTTT
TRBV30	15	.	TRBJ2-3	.	CAWSGPSRSSDTQYF	TGTGCCTGGAGTGGTCCTAGTAGGTCATCAGATACGCAGTATTTT
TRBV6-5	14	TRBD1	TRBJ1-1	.	CASSYGTGETEAFF	TGTGCCAGCAGTTACGGCACAGGGGAGACTGAAGCTTTCTTT
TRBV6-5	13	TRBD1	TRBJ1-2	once	CASSSLTGYGYTF	TGTGCCAGCAGTTCGCTGACAGGGTATGGCTACACCTTC
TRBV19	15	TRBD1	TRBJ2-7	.	CASSDAGTDSYEQYF	TGTGCCAGTAGCGACGCCGGGACAGATTCCTACGAGCAGTACTTC
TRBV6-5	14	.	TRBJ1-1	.	CASSLEQGNTEAFF	TGTGCCAGCAGCCTGGAACAGGGGAACACTGAAGCTTTCTTT
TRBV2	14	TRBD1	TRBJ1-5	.	CASRDRNSNQPQHF	TGTGCCAGCAGGGACAGGAATAGCAATCAGCCCCAGCATTTT
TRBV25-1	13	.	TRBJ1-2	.	CASSKNPDYGYTF	TGTGCCAGCAGTAAGAACCCAGACTATGGCTACACCTTC
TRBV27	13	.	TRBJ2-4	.	CASSPLTGQNQYF	TGTGCCAGCAGTCCCCTAACCGGACAGAATCAGTACTTC
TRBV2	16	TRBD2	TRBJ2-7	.	CASSRTSGRRSYEQYF	TGTGCCAGCAGTAGGACTAGCGGGAGGAGGTCCTACGAGCAGTACTTC
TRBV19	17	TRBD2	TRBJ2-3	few	CASSIRTRTMSTDTQYF	TGTGCCAGTAGTATTCGGACTAGAACCATGAGCACAGATACGCAGTATTTT
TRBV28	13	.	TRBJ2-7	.	CASRVAGPYEQYF	TGTGCCAGCAGAGTGGCGGGGCCCTACGAGCAGTACTTC
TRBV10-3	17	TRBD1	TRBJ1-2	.	CAINDNVRGTGGYGYTF	TGTGCCATCAATGACAATGTGCGCGGGACAGGGGGCTATGGCTACACCTTC
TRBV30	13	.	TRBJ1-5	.	CAGGGYGNQPQHF	TGTGCCGGGGGGGGGTACGGCAATCAGCCCCAGCATTTT
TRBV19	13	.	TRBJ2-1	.	CASSPQGADEQFF	TGTGCCAGTAGTCCCCAGGGCGCGGATGAGCAGTTCTTC
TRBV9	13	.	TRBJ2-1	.	CASSRGLENEQFF	TGTGCCAGCAGCAGGGGGTTGGAGAATGAGCAGTTCTTC
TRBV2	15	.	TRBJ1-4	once	CASSGQQKLNEKLFF	TGTGCCAGCAGTGGACAGCAGAAACTTAATGAAAAACTGTTTTTT
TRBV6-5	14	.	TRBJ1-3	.	CASSPTVQGNTIYF	TGTGCCAGCAGCCCGACAGTCCAAGGAAACACCATATATTTT
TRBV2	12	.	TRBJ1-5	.	CASRREDQPQHF	TGTGCCAGCAGACGGGAGGATCAGCCCCAGCATTTT
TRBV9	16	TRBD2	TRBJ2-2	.	CASSEGGGGYTGELFF	TGTGCCAGCAGCGAGGGCGGGGGAGGGTACACCGGGGAGCTGTTTTTT
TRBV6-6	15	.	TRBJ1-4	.	CASSYQVGLGEKLFF	TGTGCCAGCAGTTACCAAGTGGGGCTCGGCGAAAAACTGTTTTTT
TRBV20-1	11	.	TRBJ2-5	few	CSASIQETQYF	TGCAGTGCTAGTATCCAAGAGACCCAGTACTTC
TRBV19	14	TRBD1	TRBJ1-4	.	CASKSGQTNEKLFF	TGTGCCAGTAAGTCGGGACAGACTAATGAAAAACTGTTTTTT
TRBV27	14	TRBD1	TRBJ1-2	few	CASSRDRGEGGYTF	TGTGCCAGCAGCCGGGACAGGGGAGAAGGTGGCTACACCTTC
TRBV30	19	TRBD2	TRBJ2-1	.	CAWGSGTSGRTSSYNEQFF	TGTGCCTGGGGCTCCGGGACTAGCGGGAGGACGAGCTCCTACAATGAGCAGTTCTTC
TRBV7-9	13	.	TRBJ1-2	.	CAIPRDIYYGYTF	TGTGCCATACCCCGGGACATCTACTATGGCTACACCTTC
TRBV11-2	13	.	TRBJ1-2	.	CASSLDRAYGYTF	TGTGCCAGCAGCTTAGACAGGGCCTATGGCTACACCTTC
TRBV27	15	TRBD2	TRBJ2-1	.	CASWIGTSGNNEQFF	TGTGCCAGCTGGATCGGGACTAGCGGGAACAATGAGCAGTTCTTC
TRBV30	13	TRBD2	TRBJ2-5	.	CAGRSGTKETQYF	TGTGCCGGGCGCAGCGGGACCAAAGAGACCCAGTACTTC
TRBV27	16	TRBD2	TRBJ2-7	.	CASSRFSSGRVREQYF	TGTGCCAGCAGTCGCTTCTCTAGCGGGAGGGTAAGGGAGCAGTACTTC
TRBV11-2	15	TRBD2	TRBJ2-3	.	CASSKLAGGPDTQYF	TGTGCCAGCAGCAAACTAGCGGGAGGGCCAGATACGCAGTATTTT
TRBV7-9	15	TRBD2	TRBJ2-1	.	CASSVTSGRANEQFF	TGTGCCAGCAGCGTGACTAGCGGGAGGGCTAATGAGCAGTTCTTC
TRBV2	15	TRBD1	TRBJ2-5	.	CASSELQGVGETQYF	TGTGCCAGCAGTGAATTACAGGGGGTGGGGGAGACCCAGTACTTC
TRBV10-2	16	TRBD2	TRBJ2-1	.	CASKVGTSPSYNEQFF	TGCGCCAGCAAGGTAGGGACTAGCCCCTCCTACAATGAGCAGTTCTTC
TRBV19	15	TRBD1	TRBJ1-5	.	CASSPAPDRAQPQHF	TGTGCCAGTAGTCCGGCGCCGGACAGGGCTCAGCCCCAGCATTTT
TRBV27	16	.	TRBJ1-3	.	CASSKRTGSSGNTIYF	TGTGCCAGCAGTAAACGGACCGGGAGCTCTGGAAACACCATATATTTT
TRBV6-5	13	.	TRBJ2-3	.	CASSSGNADTQYF	TGTGCCAGCAGTTCCGGGAATGCAGATACGCAGTATTTT
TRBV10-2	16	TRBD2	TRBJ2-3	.	CASSERGGRAGDTQYF	TGCGCCAGCAGTGAGAGAGGCGGGAGGGCCGGGGATACGCAGTATTTT
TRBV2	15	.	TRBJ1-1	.	CASSEAWALGTEAFF	TGTGCCAGCAGTGAAGCATGGGCGCTGGGCACTGAAGCTTTCTTT
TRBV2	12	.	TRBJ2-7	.	CASSDRGNEQYF	TGTGCCAGCAGTGACAGAGGAAACGAGCAGTACTTC
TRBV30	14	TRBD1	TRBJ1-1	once	CAWSRDQGGTEAFF	TGTGCCTGGAGTCGGGATCAGGGGGGAACTGAAGCTTTCTTT
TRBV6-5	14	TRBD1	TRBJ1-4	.	CASSRQGANEKLFF	TGTGCCAGCAGCCGACAGGGGGCGAATGAAAAACTGTTTTTT
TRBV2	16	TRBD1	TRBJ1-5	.	CASSIRDRVTNQPQHF	TGTGCCAGCAGTATACGGGACAGGGTTACCAATCAGCCCCAGCATTTT
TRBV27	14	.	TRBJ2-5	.	CASSLSDRWETQYF	TGTGCCAGCAGTTTAAGCGACAGGTGGGAGACCCAGTACTTC
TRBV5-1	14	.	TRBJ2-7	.	CASSLDREGGEQYF	TGCGCCAGCAGCTTGGACAGGGAAGGTGGCGAGCAGTACTTC
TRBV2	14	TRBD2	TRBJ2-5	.	CASSYTSGQETQYF	TGTGCCAGCAGTTATACTAGCGGCCAAGAGACCCAGTACTTC